These 30 T cell receptor beta chains were all obtained from the same sample, sequenced in a study of T cells in Graves' hyperthyroidism and ophthalmopathy. The CDR3 regions of TCR beta were amplified from RNA transcripts. Researchers ran a first-round RT-PCR on the TCR CDR3 using the HTBI primer set. MiXCR, run by TCRdb on the multiplex PCR reads, gives a single entry per CDR3 protein. The profile shows fewer than 500,000 distinct CDR3 sequences, around 15% of them singletons. Specimen: blood. The receptors here all came from a man aged 18 to 29 with Graves' ophthalmopathy.

This clonotype was picked up many times. The chain has TRBV5-1 and TRBJ1-2; a possible D gene is TRBD1 (6 bases). Germline V CDR1 and CDR2: SGHRS, YFSETQ. The CDR3 has 14 amino acids. The V end lost 7 bases, the J end lost 7 bases, and 20 bases lay between the germline ends. The CDR3 sequence is CASGEGVRIGGYTF. CDR3 coding DNA: TGCGCCAGCGGAGAGGGGGTCAGGATAGGTGGCTACACCTTC. Full variable domain (remainder filled in from reference TRBV5-1 and TRBJ1-2): KAGVTQTPRYLIKTRGQQVTLSCSPISGHRSVSWYQQTPGQGLQFLFEYFSETQRNKGNFPGRFSGRQFSNSRSEMNVSTLELGDSALYLCASGEGVRIGGYTFGSGTRLTVV.

This clonotype was picked up a small number of times. V is TRBV4-2 and J is TRBJ2-3, with a tentative D call TRBD2 (7 bases). Trimming left V 4 bases short and J 4 bases short, with 21 bases between. This CDR3 is 17 amino acids long. Germline V lookup: CDR1 LGHNA, CDR2 YNFKEQ. The CDR3, as DNA: TGTGCCAGCAGCCCACTGGGAGGGGGGGCCAGTGCAGATACGCAGTATTTT. This sequence encodes CASSPLGGGASADTQYF.

The table lists this clonotype with many counts. The chain employs TRBV11-2 and TRBJ2-3; 8 bases line up with TRBD1. Germline trimming cut 0 bases from V and 5 bases from J; bases unmatched to any gene: 4. CDR1 and CDR2 from the germline V gene are SGHAT and FQNNGV. CDR3 length equals 15 residues. CDR3 DNA sequence: TGTGCCAGCAGCTTAGAGCCAGGGGGCTTAGATACGCAGTATTTT. Translated: CASSLEPGGLDTQYF. Filled out from reference TRBV11-2 and TRBJ2-3, the complete variable domain reads EAGVAQSPRYKIIEKRQSVAFWCNPISGHATLYWYQQILGQGPKLLIQFQNNGVVDDSQLPKDRFSAERLKGVDSTLKIQPAKLEDSAVYLCASSLEPGGLDTQYFGPGTRLTVL.

The CDR3 DNA reads as TGCAGCGTAACCAGGACAAACTCACTCTACGAGCAGTACTTC. This encodes CSVTRTNSLYEQYF. This chain joins TRBV29-1 and TRBJ2-7; a possible D gene is TRBD1 (5 bases). Deletions cut 6 bases from V and 3 bases from J, with 18 bases between. The CDR3 has 14 amino acids. Germline V gene data show CDR1 as SQVTM and CDR2 as ANQGSEA.

This clonotype was picked up many times. This sequence joins TRBV24-1 and TRBJ1-1; TRBD1 matches at 7 bases. The germline V gene encodes CDR1 KGHDR and CDR2 SFDVKD. Unmatched junction bases numbered 3, after V lost 3 bases and J lost 3 bases. The CDR3 has 14 amino acids. The CDR3 loop is CATSDTGEDTEAFF. The DNA of the CDR3 is TGTGCCACCAGTGATACAGGGGAGGACACTGAAGCTTTCTTT.

Points on this clonotype: This may be a read error: a much more frequent sequence differs by one nucleotide. The chain uses TRBV18 and TRBJ1-5; 9 nucleotides align to TRBD1. Germline assignment: CDR1 KGHSH and CDR2 LQKENI. This CDR3 spans 15 amino acids. The CDR3 nucleotides are TGTGCCAGCTCACCAGGGACAGGGCGCAATCGGCCCCAGCATTTT. Protein: CASSPGTGRNRPQHF. Full variable domain (outside the CDR3, taken from reference TRBV18 and TRBJ1-5): NAGVMQNPRHLVRRRGQEARLRCSPMKGHSHVYWYRQLPEEGLKFMVYLQKENIIDESGMPKERFSAEFPKEGPSILRIQQVVRGDSAAYFCASSPGTGRNRPQHFGDGTRLSIL.

There are many counts of this clonotype. The rearrangement joins TRBV4-2 to TRBJ2-5, with D uncertain. V was clipped by 0 bases and J by 6 bases, with 11 bases between them. Germline V gene data show CDR1 as LGHNA and CDR2 as YNFKEQ. The CDR3 spans 14 residues. The CDR3, as DNA: TGTGCCAGCAGCCAAGACAGCTTGTTGAAGACCCAGTACTTC. Translation gives CASSQDSLLKTQYF.

This clonotype was observed at least ten times. The genes are TRBV6-1 and TRBJ1-3, with TRBD1 as a possible D gene (5 bases). Per germline, CDR1 MNHNS and CDR2 SASEGT. The V end was cut by 6 bases, the J end by 0 bases, with 12 bases between. This CDR3 region has 15 residues. CDR3 nucleotide sequence: TGTGCCAGCAGATCCGGGACGGCCTCTGGAAACACCATATATTTT. This translates into CASRSGTASGNTIYF.

This clonotype was seen a few times. The chain joins TRBV20-1 to TRBJ2-5; 12 bases line up with TRBD2. V shed 5 bases, J shed 2 bases, and the junction held 6 bases outside the gene matches. Looked up from germline, CDR1 is DFQATT and CDR2 is SNEGSKA (reference sequence). CDR3 size: 15 residues. This CDR3 is CSALFLAGGQETQYF. The CDR3 bases are TGCAGTGCTCTTTTCCTAGCGGGAGGGCAAGAGACCCAGTACTTC.

Note on this clonotype: One base away lies a much larger clone, so this may be a sequencing read error. The V and J genes are TRBV20-1 and TRBJ2-7, with 11 bases that match TRBD2. This CDR3 has 12 residues. The germline gives CDR1 DFQATT, CDR2 SNEGSKA (reference sequence). V lost 6 bases, J lost 5 bases, and 3 bases stayed unmatched. CDR3 region: CSATSGINEQYF. The CDR3 coding sequence is TGCAGTGCGACTAGCGGGATTAACGAGCAGTACTTC.

Ten or more counts support this clonotype. The CDR3 nucleotides read TGTGCCAGCAGTTTATTTCGGGTCGGGAGAACTGAAGCTTTCTTT. Translating gives CASSLFRVGRTEAFF. This chain connects TRBV12-3 or TRBV12-4 to TRBJ1-1; D gene unclear. The CDR3 loop spans 15 amino acids. Trimming shortened V by 2 bases and J by 5 bases, and 15 bases separated the two germline ends.

This clonotype showed up just a few times. This chain connects TRBV10-3 to TRBJ1-3, with a possible D match to TRBD1 (5 bases). Per the germline V gene, CDR1 is ENHRY and CDR2 is SYGVKD. Trimming pared 0 bases from V and 4 bases from J, leaving 7 bases between. The CDR3 spans 14 residues. This CDR3 reads CAISESTAGNTIYF. CDR3 DNA sequence: TGTGCCATCAGTGAGTCGACAGCAGGAAACACCATATATTTT.

Points on this clonotype: One base away lies a much larger clone, so this may be a sequencing read error. This chain links TRBV3-1 with TRBJ1-2, with D maybe TRBD1 (5 bases). Germline V CDR1 and CDR2: LGHDT, YNNKEL (reference sequence). The CDR3 runs to 13 residues. Here the CDR3 reads CAGSQAGASGYTF. The CDR3, as DNA: TGTGCCGGCAGCCAAGCTGGGGCCAGTGGCTACACCTTC.

The table lists this clonotype with many counts. The chain carries TRBV2 and TRBJ2-3, with 14 bases matching TRBD2. Germline V lookup: CDR1 SNHLY, CDR2 FYNNEI. There are 15 residues in the CDR3. V shed 10 bases, J shed 6 bases, and the junction held 9 bases outside the gene matches. The CDR3 region is CANIKGLAGADTQYF. CDR3 DNA: TGTGCCAACATAAAGGGACTAGCGGGAGCGGATACGCAGTATTTT.

This clonotype was counted ten times or more. CDR3 bases: TGCAGCGTTAAAGGGTCTTCCGAGATCACAGATACGCAGTATTTT. Protein: CSVKGSSEITDTQYF. V and J are TRBV29-1 and TRBJ2-3; D gene ambiguous. V lost 5 bases and J lost 2, with 17 bases in between. The germline gives CDR1 SQVTM, CDR2 ANQGSEA. The CDR3 spans 15 residues.

This clonotype was counted only a few times. The gene calls are TRBV6-5 and TRBJ2-7; 8 bases map to TRBD2. The J segment lost 3 bases and the V segment lost 4 bases, leaving 8 bases of the junction unmatched. The germline CDR1 and CDR2 sequences are MNHEY and SVGAGI. The CDR3 totals 15 residues. CDR3 amino acids: CASSSTGTSFYEQYF. CDR3 sequence (DNA): TGTGCCAGCAGTTCTACAGGGACTAGTTTCTACGAGCAGTACTTC.

The chain combines TRBV30 with TRBJ1-2; D not resolved. Germline-derived CDR1 and CDR2 are GTSNPN and SVGIG (reference sequence). V was pared by 4 bases and J by 1 base, with 10 bases between. The CDR3 loop spans 13 amino acids. The CDR3 nucleotides are TGTGCCTGGACCCTGGGAGTTAACTATGGCTACACCTTC. Amino acid sequence: CAWTLGVNYGYTF.

This clonotype was observed a few times. V and J are TRBV24-1 and TRBJ2-7, with D perhaps being TRBD1 or TRBD2 (7 bases each). Germline assignment: CDR1 KGHDR and CDR2 SFDVKD. The CDR3 spans 14 residues. Trimming removed 3 bases at V and 10 bases at J, with 18 bases between. The CDR3 is CATSDRGDRDYQYF. The CDR3 DNA sequence: TGTGCCACCAGTGATAGGGGTGACAGGGACTACCAGTACTTC.

The sample holds many counts of this clonotype. The J gene is TRBJ1-6, the V gene TRBV6-1; 7 bases are a match to TRBD1. V lost 8 bases, J lost 7 bases, and 8 bases stayed unmatched. The germline CDR1 and CDR2 sequences are MNHNS and SASEGT. CDR3 size: 14 residues. The CDR3, as DNA: TGTGCCAGCTTTAGGGGGACAGTCAATTCACCCCTCCACTTT. Protein sequence: CASFRGTVNSPLHF.

This clonotype occurred many times. The J gene is TRBJ2-2, the V gene TRBV12-3 or TRBV12-4; D is ambiguous. The CDR3 sequence is 16 residues long. V dropped 1 base and J dropped 0 bases, with 9 bases sitting between them. This CDR3 is CASSLGGLANTGELFF. Written as DNA, the CDR3 is TGTGCCAGCAGTTTAGGTGGCTTAGCGAACACCGGGGAGCTGTTTTTT.

V is TRBV5-4 and J is TRBJ2-7; 7 nucleotides agree with TRBD1. The CDR3 is made up of 12 amino acids. Per the germline V gene, CDR1 is SGHNT and CDR2 is YYREEE (reference sequence). Trimming cost V 4 bases and J 6 bases; bases outside gene matches: 4. In nucleotides, the CDR3 is TGTGCCAGCAGCGGGACAGCCTCCGAGCAGTACTTC. This codes for CASSGTASEQYF.

This clonotype was counted only a few times. The V call is TRBV6-5, the J call TRBJ1-5, with 7 bases that match TRBD1. Unmatched junction bases numbered 0, after V lost 1 base and J lost 0 bases. Germline lookup yields CDR1 MNHEY and CDR2 SVGAGI. The CDR3 is made up of 15 amino acids. The CDR3 DNA follows: TGTGCCAGCAGTTACTGGGACAGTAGCAATCAGCCCCAGCATTTT. This gives the protein CASSYWDSSNQPQHF.

This clonotype has at least ten counts. The chain uses TRBV30 and TRBJ1-1, with 10 bases matching TRBD1. The germline gives CDR1 GTSNPN, CDR2 SVGIG (reference sequence). Germline trimming cut 3 bases from V and 4 bases from J; bases unmatched to any gene: 8. The CDR3 consists of 15 residues. In DNA, the CDR3 is TGTGCCTGGAGCCCGTGGGACAGGGGCTCCACTGAAGCTTTCTTT. Translating gives CAWSPWDRGSTEAFF.

This clonotype occurred a few times. The chain is built from TRBV10-1 and TRBJ2-5; 8 positions agree with TRBD2. The germline V gene has CDR1 WNHNN and CDR2 SYGVQD (reference sequence). Losses at the gene ends were 4 bases for V and 5 bases for J; bases not matched to a gene: 3. There are 13 residues in the CDR3. This CDR3 reads CASSALAGETQYF. As DNA, the CDR3 is TGCGCCAGCAGTGCTTTAGCGGGGGAGACCCAGTACTTC.

V gene TRBV6-1 combines with J gene TRBJ2-7; 8 positions agree with TRBD1. Per germline, CDR1 MNHNS and CDR2 SASEGT. This CDR3 has 14 amino acids. J lost 4 bases, V lost 3 bases, and 5 bases had no gene match. The CDR3 nucleotides read TGTGCCAGCAGTGAGCCGGGACAGGTTTACGAGCAGTACTTC. This codes for CASSEPGQVYEQYF.

Many counts were recorded for this clonotype. The chain carries TRBV7-9 and TRBJ2-3; no firm D call. This CDR3 has 16 amino acids. Trimming took 2 bases from V and 2 from J, leaving 14 bases between them. Per germline, CDR1 SEHNR and CDR2 FQNEAQ (reference sequence). CDR3 DNA: TGTGCCAGCAGCTTAACCAGAATAAAACCCACAGATACGCAGTATTTT. Residues: CASSLTRIKPTDTQYF.

There are many counts of this clonotype. The genes are TRBV2 and TRBJ1-1; D is undetermined. The V end was cut by 6 bases, the J end by 4 bases, with 21 bases between. Germline CDR1 and CDR2: SNHLY and FYNNEI. There are 16 residues in the CDR3. The CDR3 sequence is CASSPGAQIRGTEAFF. Written as DNA, the CDR3 is TGTGCCAGCAGCCCCGGAGCCCAAATCCGCGGCACTGAAGCTTTCTTT.

This clonotype was seen a few times. In DNA form, the CDR3 reads TGTGCCAGCAGCTCCGGGTTCCTCGGGGCCAACGTCCTGACTTTC. It translates to CASSSGFLGANVLTF. The chain carries TRBV7-8 and TRBJ2-6; D is unresolved. The CDR3 length is 15 residues. Per the germline V gene, CDR1 is SGHVS and CDR2 is FQNEAQ. V shed 4 bases and J shed 4 bases, with 11 bases lying between them.

This clonotype has a count of ten or more. The chain carries TRBV6-1 and TRBJ1-1; D is ambiguous. The CDR3 totals 12 residues. The V gene's germline CDR1 is MNHNS and CDR2 SASEGT. Trimming pared 1 base from V and 7 bases from J, leaving 7 bases between. CDR3 sequence reads: CASSEGEVEAFF. CDR3 bases: TGTGCCAGCAGTGAAGGTGAGGTTGAAGCTTTCTTT.

This clonotype has at least ten counts. The chain is built from TRBV6-5 and TRBJ2-3; 7 bases map to TRBD2. Trimming removed 2 bases from V and 2 bases from J; junction bases left unmatched: 4. This CDR3 region has 15 residues. Per the germline V gene, CDR1 is MNHEY and CDR2 is SVGAGI. Here the CDR3 reads CASSYAAGYTDTQYF. CDR3 coding DNA: TGTGCCAGCAGTTACGCAGCGGGGTACACAGATACGCAGTATTTT.